Listed below are T cell receptor beta chains from one sample, sequenced in a study of CD8 T cells in ankylosing spondylitis. TCRdb processed the 5' RACE reads anew with MiXCR; each CDR3 protein has one entry. The sample carries under 130,000 distinct CDR3 sequences, about 24% recorded once. The specimen was synovial fluid, either unsorted or a sorted T cell fraction (not recorded which). The origin of the receptors is a male donor with ankylosing spondylitis. Both conserved end residues are trimmed from each CDR3. The D gene is left open where the match is weak. Size values are once, few and many counts, or a class for expanded clones, and some rows have none.

abundance	v_gene	d_gene	j_gene	CDR3aa
.	TRBV11-2	TRBD1	TRBJ2-5	ASSLGSRGPGETQY
.	TRBV11-3	TRBD2	TRBJ2-1	ASSLETSGVNEQF
few	TRBV29-1	.	TRBJ2-3	SSKGDVSTDTQY
.	TRBV28	.	TRBJ1-1	ASSSSGANTEAF
few	TRBV6-1	TRBD2	TRBJ2-5	ASSPREGGQETQY
.	TRBV12-3/TRBV12-4	.	TRBJ2-7	ASSPSGYLTYEQY
few	TRBV5-1	TRBD1	TRBJ2-3	ASSEQGATDTQY
.	TRBV5-5	.	TRBJ1-1	ASSLLTLNTEAF
few	TRBV10-1	.	TRBJ2-1	ASSEAWADNEQF
.	TRBV4-1	TRBD1	TRBJ1-1	ASSQTGGHTEAF
few	TRBV3-1	TRBD1	TRBJ2-4	ASSPRTGDTKNIQY
.	TRBV5-1	.	TRBJ2-3	ASSLELARDTQY
few	TRBV10-1	TRBD1	TRBJ2-7	ASSAQTGESYEQY
many	TRBV6-6	.	TRBJ2-1	ASSGLYNEQF
.	TRBV5-1	TRBD2	TRBJ2-1	ASSAGGAYNEQF
few	TRBV7-8	TRBD1	TRBJ1-1	ASSLGDRGTDTEAF
once	TRBV20-1	TRBD1	TRBJ2-3	SAQDRGTTDTQY
.	TRBV20-1	.	TRBJ1-2	SARPGGKNYGYT
few	TRBV20-1	.	TRBJ1-5	SASRGATNQPPH
.	TRBV11-2	.	TRBJ1-2	ASSLEGAAFGGYT
few	TRBV6-1	.	TRBJ1-2	ASSGQFNYGYT
few	TRBV7-9	.	TRBJ1-2	ASSFDSFSNYGYT
few	TRBV24-1	TRBD2	TRBJ2-1	ATSDGGSSYNEQF
.	TRBV20-1	.	TRBJ1-1	SAPSPGMNTEAF
once	TRBV7-8	.	TRBJ1-5	ASSLVPVSNQPQH
.	TRBV5-1	TRBD1	TRBJ2-1	ASSILPGQGGNEQF
.	TRBV11-2	.	TRBJ2-4	ASSLDGGLLAKNIQY
.	TRBV5-8	TRBD1	TRBJ1-2	ASSIQGATYGYT
.	TRBV7-2	.	TRBJ1-3	ASSFGGSSGNTIY
.	TRBV6-1	.	TRBJ1-5	ASSEFLGPQH
once	TRBV5-6	.	TRBJ2-5	ASSSLGGHWETQY
.	TRBV7-8	TRBD2	TRBJ2-1	ASRTEGTSGRNEQF
.	TRBV4-1	.	TRBJ2-1	ASSLPRDQFSSYNEQF
.	TRBV20-1	TRBD2	TRBJ2-7	SARSKAGGSLGQY
.	TRBV3-1	TRBD1	TRBJ1-1	ASGPGQGHTEAF
few	TRBV20-1	.	TRBJ1-1	SASEDRNTEAF
.	TRBV18	.	TRBJ1-5	ASSPRGDGNQPQH
few	TRBV20-1	.	TRBJ2-3	SARVGTTDTQY
few	TRBV18	.	TRBJ2-5	ASSPPGETQY
.	TRBV20-1	.	TRBJ1-4	SARKTSNEKLF
.	TRBV4-1	.	TRBJ2-5	ASSQVSGTFQETQY
many	TRBV20-1	TRBD1	TRBJ1-2	SARVTGGAMGNYGYT
few	TRBV7-2	.	TRBJ2-1	ASSPRRGMDEQF
many	TRBV29-1	TRBD1	TRBJ2-2	SVYPGQGADTGELF